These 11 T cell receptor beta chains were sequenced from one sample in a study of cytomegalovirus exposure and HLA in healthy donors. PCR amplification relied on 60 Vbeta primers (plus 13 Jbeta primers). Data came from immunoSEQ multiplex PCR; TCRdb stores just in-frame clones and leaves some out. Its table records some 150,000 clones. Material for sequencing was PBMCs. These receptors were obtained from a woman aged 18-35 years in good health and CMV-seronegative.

CDR3 residues: CASSEWAGDTEAFF. CDR3 in DNA: TGTGCCAGCAGTGAATGGGCAGGGGACACTGAAGCTTTCTTT. This sequence joins TRBV25-1 and TRBJ1-1, with D possibly being TRBD1 (6 bases). The V gene's germline CDR1 is MGHDK and CDR2 SYGVNS. CDR3 length equals 14 residues. The V end was cut by 1 base, the J end by 3 bases, with 9 bases between.

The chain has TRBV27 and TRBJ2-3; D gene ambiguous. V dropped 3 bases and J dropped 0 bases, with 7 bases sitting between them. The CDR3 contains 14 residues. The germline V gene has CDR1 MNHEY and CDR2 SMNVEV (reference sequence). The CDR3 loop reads CASSLTTSTDTQYF. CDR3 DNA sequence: TGTGCCAGCAGTTTGACAACTAGCACAGATACGCAGTATTTT.

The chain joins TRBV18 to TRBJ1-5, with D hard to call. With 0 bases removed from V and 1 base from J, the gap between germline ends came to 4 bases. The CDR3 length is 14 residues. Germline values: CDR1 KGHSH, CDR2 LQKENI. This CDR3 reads CASSPPESNQPQHF. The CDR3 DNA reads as TGTGCCAGCTCACCACCCGAGAGCAATCAGCCCCAGCATTTT.

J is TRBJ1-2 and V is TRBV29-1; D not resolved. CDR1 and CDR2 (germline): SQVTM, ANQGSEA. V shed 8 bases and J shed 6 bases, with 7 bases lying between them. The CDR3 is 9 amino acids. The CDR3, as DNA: TGCAGCTTAGCTGATGGCTACACCTTC. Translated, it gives CSLADGYTF.

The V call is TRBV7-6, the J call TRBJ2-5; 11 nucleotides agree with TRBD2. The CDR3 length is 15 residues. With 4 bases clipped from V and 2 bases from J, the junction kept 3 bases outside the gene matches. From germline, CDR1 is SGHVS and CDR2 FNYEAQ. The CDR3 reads CASSYGTSGQETQYF. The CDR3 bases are TGTGCCAGCAGCTATGGGACTAGCGGACAAGAGACCCAGTACTTC.

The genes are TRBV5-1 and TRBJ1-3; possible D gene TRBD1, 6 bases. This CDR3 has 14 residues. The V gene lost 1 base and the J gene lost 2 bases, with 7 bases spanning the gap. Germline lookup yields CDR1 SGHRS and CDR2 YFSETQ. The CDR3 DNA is TGCGCCAGCAGCTTGACAGGGACTGGAAACACCATATATTTT. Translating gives CASSLTGTGNTIYF. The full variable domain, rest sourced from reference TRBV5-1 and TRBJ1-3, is KAGVTQTPRYLIKTRGQQVTLSCSPISGHRSVSWYQQTPGQGLQFLFEYFSETQRNKGNFPGRFSGRQFSNSRSEMNVSTLELGDSALYLCASSLTGTGNTIYFGEGSWLTVV.

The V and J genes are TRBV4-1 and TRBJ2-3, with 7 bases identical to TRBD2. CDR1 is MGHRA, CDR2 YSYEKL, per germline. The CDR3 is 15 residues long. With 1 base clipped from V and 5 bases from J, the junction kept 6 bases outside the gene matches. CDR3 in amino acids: CASSQVAGVGDTQYF. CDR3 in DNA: TGCGCCAGCAGCCAAGTTGCGGGAGTCGGAGATACGCAGTATTTT.

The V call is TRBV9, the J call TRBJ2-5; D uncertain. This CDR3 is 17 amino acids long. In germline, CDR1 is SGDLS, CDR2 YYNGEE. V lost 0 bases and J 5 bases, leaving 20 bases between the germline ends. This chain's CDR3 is CASSVGMMGTARETQYF. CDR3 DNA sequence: TGTGCCAGCAGCGTAGGGATGATGGGTACTGCGAGGGAGACCCAGTACTTC.

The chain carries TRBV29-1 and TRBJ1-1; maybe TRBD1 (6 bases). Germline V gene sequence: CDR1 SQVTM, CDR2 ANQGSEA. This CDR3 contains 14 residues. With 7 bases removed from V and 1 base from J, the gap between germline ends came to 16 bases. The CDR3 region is CSATGGQTNTEAFF. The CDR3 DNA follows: TGCAGCGCCACCGGGGGGCAAACGAACACTGAAGCTTTCTTT.

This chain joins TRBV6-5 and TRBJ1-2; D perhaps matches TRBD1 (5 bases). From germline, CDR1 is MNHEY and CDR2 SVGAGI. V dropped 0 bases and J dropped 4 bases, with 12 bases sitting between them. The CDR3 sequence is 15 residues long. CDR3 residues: CASSYSSTGGYGYTF. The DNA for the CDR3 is TGTGCCAGCAGTTACTCTTCCACAGGCGGCTATGGCTACACCTTC.

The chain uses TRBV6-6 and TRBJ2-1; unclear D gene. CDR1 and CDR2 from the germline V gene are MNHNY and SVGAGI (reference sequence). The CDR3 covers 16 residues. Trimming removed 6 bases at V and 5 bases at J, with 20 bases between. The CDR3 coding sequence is TGTGCCAGCAGCCCAGGCAGACACCTTACACACAATGAGCAGTTCTTC. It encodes CASSPGRHLTHNEQFF.